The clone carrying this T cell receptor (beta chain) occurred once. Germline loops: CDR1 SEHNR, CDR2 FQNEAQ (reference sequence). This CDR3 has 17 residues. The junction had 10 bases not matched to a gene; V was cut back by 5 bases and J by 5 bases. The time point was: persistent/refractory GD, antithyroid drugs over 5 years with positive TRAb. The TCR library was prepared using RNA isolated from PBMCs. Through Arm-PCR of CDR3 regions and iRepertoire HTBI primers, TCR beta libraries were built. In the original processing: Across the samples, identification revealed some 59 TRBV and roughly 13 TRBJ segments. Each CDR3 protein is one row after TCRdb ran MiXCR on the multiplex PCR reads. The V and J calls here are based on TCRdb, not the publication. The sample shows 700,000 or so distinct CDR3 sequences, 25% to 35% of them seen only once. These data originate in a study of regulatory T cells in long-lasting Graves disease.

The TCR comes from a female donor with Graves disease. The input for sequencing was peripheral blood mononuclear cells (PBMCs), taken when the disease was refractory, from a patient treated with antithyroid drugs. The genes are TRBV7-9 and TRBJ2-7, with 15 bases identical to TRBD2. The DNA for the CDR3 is TGTGCCAGCAGCCTTGGACTAGCGGGAGGGCCAAAGAACGAGCAGTACTTC. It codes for CASSLGLAGGPKNEQYF.